A selection of T cell receptor beta chains follows, all from one sample in a study of CD8 T cells in Susac syndrome. TCRdb ran MiXCR on the immunoSEQ multiplex PCR reads and lists one entry per CDR3 protein. In the table there are some 77,000 distinct CDR3 sequences, around 93% of which are singletons. Sequencing used CD4+ T cells from PBMCs. The receptors were sampled from a human donor with Susac syndrome. Each CDR3 is given with its conserved first and last residue. A D gene is named only where the DNA matches it firmly. Clone size appears in some rows only: once, few, many, or a class for an expanded clone.

TRBD2	TRBV20-1	.	TRBJ2-5	14	CSAISSGGAKTQYF	TGCAGTGCCATATCTAGCGGGGGGGCGAAGACCCAGTACTTC
.	TRBV6-5	.	TRBJ1-3	13	CASGRVGGNTIYF	TGTGCCAGCGGGAGGGTCGGAGGAAACACCATATATTTT
TRBD1	TRBV5-7	.	TRBJ2-7	15	CASSQEDRVRPSTGF	TGTGCCAGCAGCCAGGAGGACAGGGTGCGGCCTTCAACGGGCTTC
TRBD2	TRBV6-5	.	TRBJ2-5	13	CASRSGGDETQYF	TGTGCCAGCCGGAGCGGGGGGGATGAGACCCAGTACTTC
.	TRBV29-1	.	TRBJ2-3	11	CSVEPADTQYF	TGCAGCGTTGAGCCGGCAGATACGCAGTATTTT
TRBD1	TRBV10-3	.	TRBJ2-7	15	CAIGSGTGGDYEQYF	TGTGCCATCGGCTCAGGGACAGGGGGAGACTACGAGCAGTACTTC
.	TRBV18	.	TRBJ2-7	14	CASSPDLKYREQYF	TGTGCCAGCTCACCTGATCTGAAGTACCGCGAGCAGTACTTC
.	TRBV5-1	.	TRBJ2-7	11	CASSLEYEQYF	TGCGCCAGCAGCTTAGAATACGAGCAGTACTTC
.	TRBV6-6	.	TRBJ2-5	14	CASGEQGPQETQYF	TGTGCCAGCGGGGAACAGGGTCCCCAAGAGACCCAGTACTTC
TRBD1	TRBV7-3	.	TRBJ1-5	14	CASSDRATNQPQHF	TGTGCCAGCTCGGACAGGGCCACCAATCAGCCCCAGCATTTT
.	TRBV9	.	TRBJ2-3	15	CASSVGGSGTDTQYF	TGTGCCAGCAGCGTAGGAGGTAGCGGAACGGATACGCAGTATTTT
.	TRBV25-1	.	TRBJ1-2	13	CASSPTGTSGYTF	TGTGCCAGCAGTCCTACAGGGACTAGTGGCTACACCTTC
.	TRBV5-1	.	TRBJ2-7	19	CASSDRNARGRAYNYEQYF	TGCGCCAGCAGCGATCGAAACGCCAGGGGCCGGGCGTACAACTACGAGCAGTACTTC
.	TRBV14	.	TRBJ2-3	13	CASTLLRSDTQYF	TGTGCCAGCACCCTCCTTCGCTCAGATACGCAGTATTTT
.	TRBV5-4	.	TRBJ2-7	14	CASSRAGESYEQYF	TGTGCCAGCAGCCGAGCCGGGGAGTCCTACGAGCAGTACTTC
.	TRBV19	.	TRBJ1-2	13	CASRTQPTYGYTF	TGTGCCAGTAGGACACAACCCACCTATGGCTACACCTTC
TRBD1	TRBV18	.	TRBJ2-7	14	CASSPPGTGGAQYF	TGTGCCAGCTCACCACCGGGGACAGGGGGCGCCCAGTACTTC
.	TRBV6-2/TRBV6-3	.	TRBJ2-7	16	CASSYSRGSWVHEQYF	TGTGCCAGCAGTTACTCGAGAGGTAGCTGGGTCCACGAGCAGTACTTC
.	TRBV7-2	.	TRBJ2-2	15	CASSWGGQATGELFF	TGTGCCAGCAGCTGGGGCGGGCAGGCCACCGGGGAGCTGTTTTTT
TRBD1	TRBV28	few	TRBJ1-2	15	CASSPGTGANYGYTF	TGTGCCAGCAGTCCTGGGACAGGCGCGAACTATGGCTACACCTTC
.	TRBV5-1	.	TRBJ1-1	13	CASSPTSDREAFF	TGCGCCAGCAGCCCAACCTCCGACAGGGAAGCTTTCTTT
.	TRBV6-6	once	TRBJ1-5	14	CASRNRANNQPQHF	TGTGCCAGCAGGAACAGGGCTAACAATCAGCCCCAGCATTTT
.	TRBV19	.	TRBJ2-2	15	CATTTPQTYTGELFF	TGTGCCACCACAACTCCTCAGACGTACACCGGGGAGCTGTTTTTT
.	TRBV6-6	.	TRBJ2-3	14	CASSYSSRADTQYF	TGTGCCAGCAGTTACTCGTCGAGGGCAGATACGCAGTATTTT
TRBD1	TRBV5-1	.	TRBJ2-2	15	CASSWTGGSNGELFF	TGCGCCAGCAGCTGGACAGGGGGCAGTAACGGGGAGCTGTTTTTT
.	TRBV7-8	.	TRBJ2-6	15	CASSLRNSGANVLTF	TGTGCCAGCAGCTTGAGAAACTCTGGGGCCAACGTCCTGACTTTC
.	TRBV7-2	.	TRBJ1-1	14	CASSLERGNTEAFF	TGTGCCAGCAGCTTAGAGCGGGGGAACACTGAAGCTTTCTTT
.	TRBV11-2	.	TRBJ2-2	17	CASSLAARGPRTGELFF	TGTGCCAGCAGCTTAGCGGCACGAGGGCCCCGGACCGGGGAGCTGTTTTTT
.	TRBV19	.	TRBJ1-5	19	CASSLKLGLTRGASQPQHF	TGTGCCAGTAGTCTCAAATTGGGTCTGACTCGAGGGGCATCTCAGCCCCAGCATTTT
.	TRBV6-6	.	TRBJ1-3	16	CASSPLADISGNTIYF	TGTGCCAGCAGCCCCTTGGCCGACATCTCTGGAAACACCATATATTTT
.	TRBV6-1	.	TRBJ2-3	16	CASSRRGPISTDTQYF	TGTGCCAGCAGTCGACGGGGGCCCATAAGCACAGATACGCAGTATTTT
TRBD1	TRBV7-2	once	TRBJ1-2	15	CASSVHRGQNYGYTF	TGTGCCAGCAGCGTCCACAGGGGGCAGAACTATGGCTACACCTTC
TRBD1	TRBV5-6	.	TRBJ2-3	13	CASRSTGADTQYF	TGTGCCAGCAGGTCAACAGGGGCAGATACGCAGTATTTT
.	TRBV28	.	TRBJ1-4	16	CASSSPRGSTNEKLFF	TGTGCCAGCAGTTCCCCCCGGGGTTCAACTAATGAAAAACTGTTTTTT
TRBD1	TRBV18	once	TRBJ2-5	15	CASSPRQGTQETQYF	TGTGCCAGCTCACCACGACAGGGTACCCAAGAGACCCAGTACTTC
.	TRBV5-1	.	TRBJ1-2	13	CASSWQGYYGYTF	TGCGCCAGCAGCTGGCAGGGATACTATGGCTACACCTTC
.	TRBV3-1	.	TRBJ1-1	15	CASSQGQAWPAEAFF	TGTGCCAGCAGCCAAGGACAGGCCTGGCCGGCTGAAGCTTTCTTT
.	TRBV14	.	TRBJ1-1	14	CASSQEGSPPEAFF	TGTGCCAGCAGCCAAGAAGGGTCGCCCCCTGAAGCTTTCTTT
.	TRBV18	.	TRBJ1-5	13	CASSPNGPQPQHF	TGTGCCAGCTCTCCGAATGGCCCTCAGCCCCAGCATTTT
.	TRBV7-2	.	TRBJ2-7	14	CASSLIGSSYEQYF	TGTGCCAGCAGCTTAATAGGTAGCTCCTACGAGCAGTACTTC
.	TRBV2	.	TRBJ2-3	15	CASSEGAVRGDTQYF	TGTGCCAGCAGTGAGGGGGCCGTACGTGGAGATACGCAGTATTTT
.	TRBV12-3/TRBV12-4	.	TRBJ1-1	14	CASSLIRDGGEAFF	TGTGCCAGCAGTTTAATCCGGGACGGGGGTGAAGCTTTCTTT
.	TRBV6-2/TRBV6-3	.	TRBJ1-5	16	CASSYSEDSSNQPQHF	TGTGCCAGCAGTTACTCAGAGGACAGTAGCAATCAGCCCCAGCATTTT
TRBD1	TRBV27	.	TRBJ1-2	17	CASSLSRGTGQIYGYTF	TGTGCCAGCAGTCTTTCGAGGGGAACGGGACAGATTTATGGCTACACCTTC
TRBD2	TRBV5-4	.	TRBJ2-1	17	CASSLRLAGGQYNEQFF	TGTGCCAGCAGCTTGAGACTAGCGGGGGGCCAATACAATGAGCAGTTCTTC
.	TRBV6-2/TRBV6-3	.	TRBJ1-5	15	CASSYWALGNQPQHF	TGTGCCAGCAGTTACTGGGCCTTAGGGAATCAGCCCCAGCATTTT
.	TRBV9	.	TRBJ1-6	15	CASSGGTAKASPLHF	TGTGCCAGCAGCGGCGGGACCGCGAAGGCTTCACCCCTCCACTTT
.	TRBV6-2/TRBV6-3	.	TRBJ1-1	17	CASRYRVGGGMNTEAFF	TGTGCCAGCAGATATCGTGTGGGCGGCGGGATGAACACTGAAGCTTTCTTT
TRBD2	TRBV28	.	TRBJ2-3	15	CASPPGGGGTDTQYF	TGTGCCAGCCCTCCTGGGGGGGGAGGCACAGATACGCAGTATTTT
.	TRBV5-1	.	TRBJ2-2	19	CASSGLGVRGHSNTGELFF	TGCGCCAGCAGTGGCCTGGGAGTGAGAGGGCACTCGAACACCGGGGAGCTGTTTTTT
.	TRBV20-1	.	TRBJ2-5	12	CSASQESETQYF	TGCAGTGCCTCACAGGAATCGGAGACCCAGTACTTC
.	TRBV18	.	TRBJ2-1	13	CASSPRLNNEQFF	TGTGCCAGCTCACCACGACTCAACAATGAGCAGTTCTTC
TRBD1	TRBV20-1	once	TRBJ1-4	15	CSARARGQGREKLFF	TGCAGTGCTAGAGCCAGGGGACAGGGTCGTGAAAAACTGTTTTTT
.	TRBV20-1	.	TRBJ1-2	13	CSAGQGRPYGYTF	TGCAGTGCTGGACAAGGGCGACCCTATGGCTACACCTTC
.	TRBV3-1	.	TRBJ1-6	12	CASSQDNSPLHF	TGTGCCAGCAGCCAAGATAATTCACCCCTCCACTTT
.	TRBV13	.	TRBJ2-1	15	CASSLGRKPYNEQFF	TGTGCCAGCAGCTTAGGCCGAAAACCCTACAATGAGCAGTTCTTC
.	TRBV5-4	.	TRBJ2-5	13	CASSWRGEETQYF	TGTGCCAGCAGCTGGCGGGGAGAAGAGACCCAGTACTTC
.	TRBV21-1	once	TRBJ1-2	13	CASSKTGNYGYTF	TGTGCCAGCAGCAAAACAGGAAACTATGGCTACACCTTC